Ten or more counts support the clone carrying this T cell receptor (beta chain). This sample is part of a study of CD8+CD57+ T cells in acquired aplastic anemia. Profiling of TCR beta VDJ combinations and CDR3 sequences used genomic DNA as template. TCRdb re-called the reads through MiXCR, storing one row per CDR3 protein. The data contain about 190,000 distinct CDR3 sequences, approximately 52% of them singletons. This CDR3 spans 16 amino acids. Per germline, CDR1 SQVTM and CDR2 ANQGSEA. Trimming pared 0 bases from V and 6 bases from J, leaving 20 bases between. This chain uses TRBV29-1 with TRBJ1-2; D not certain. The sequence was obtained from a human donor in good health, serving as a control. The sequencing input was sorted CD4+, CD8+, or CD8+CD57+ T cells (not recorded which) from PBMCs. CDR3 nucleotide sequence: TGCAGCGTTGAAGAGCCGTCTAGGAAATATGCGAATGGCTACACCTTC. As protein: CSVEEPSRKYANGYTF. The full variable domain, in which reference TRBV29-1 and TRBJ1-2 provide the parts outside the CDR3, is SAVISQKPSRDICQRGTSLTIQCQVDSQVTMMFWYRQQPGQSLTLIATANQGSEATYESGFVIDKFPISRPNLTFSTLTVSNMSPEDSSIYLCSVEEPSRKYANGYTFGSGTRLTVV.